Listed below are T cell receptor beta chains from one sample, sequenced in a study of Graves' ophthalmopathy and Graves' hyperthyroidism. TCRdb re-analysed the multiplex PCR reads in MiXCR, keeping a single row per CDR3 protein. This sample yields 400,000 to 450,000 distinct CDR3 sequences, of which roughly 20% are seen a single time; more than 2.5% belongs to the top ten. The sample taken for sequencing was peripheral blood. These receptors all stem from a woman between 18 and 29 years old with stable Graves' hyperthyroidism. Both conserved end residues are part of each CDR3. Fields, in order: CDR3 DNA, CDR3 protein, J gene, V gene, D gene, clone size. D genes are given only for firm matches. Size values are once, few and many counts, or a class for expanded clones, and some rows have none.

cdr3_nt: TGTGCCAGCAGCCTTGCGGCGCAGGGGGCCGGGTATGGCTACACCTTC
cdr3_aa: CASSLAAQGAGYGYTF
j_call: TRBJ1-2
v_call: TRBV7-2
d_call: TRBD1
clone_size: many

cdr3_nt: TGCGCCAGCACCACCTGGGGGGGAAGCACTGAAGCTTTCTTT
cdr3_aa: CASTTWGGSTEAFF
j_call: TRBJ1-1
v_call: TRBV5-1
d_call: NA
clone_size: NA

cdr3_nt: TGCAGTGCTAGCCCTGGGACTAGCGGTGGGAAAGAGACCCAGTACTTC
cdr3_aa: CSASPGTSGGKETQYF
j_call: TRBJ2-5
v_call: TRBV20-1
d_call: TRBD2
clone_size: NA

cdr3_nt: TGCGCCAGCAGCCAAGCCATTAGCGGGGAGTGGGGTCAGCCCCAGCATTTT
cdr3_aa: CASSQAISGEWGQPQHF
j_call: TRBJ1-5
v_call: TRBV4-1
d_call: NA
clone_size: many

cdr3_nt: TGTGCCAGCAGCCCTGGTCTAAGTGGAACAGGGGGTAACGAGCAGTACTTC
cdr3_aa: CASSPGLSGTGGNEQYF
j_call: TRBJ2-7
v_call: TRBV7-6
d_call: TRBD1
clone_size: many

cdr3_nt: TGTGCCAGCAGTGAAGGGTTAACAGGGACTTATAGCAATCAGCCCCAGCATTTT
cdr3_aa: CASSEGLTGTYSNQPQHF
j_call: TRBJ1-5
v_call: TRBV6-1
d_call: NA
clone_size: many

cdr3_nt: TGTGCCAGCAGTTTCGCGGGGAGTGATGAGACCCAGTACTTC
cdr3_aa: CASSFAGSDETQYF
j_call: TRBJ2-5
v_call: TRBV12-3/TRBV12-4
d_call: NA
clone_size: many

cdr3_nt: TGTGCCTGGGGGACTAGCGGGAGTCCCGGAGAGCAGTACTTC
cdr3_aa: CAWGTSGSPGEQYF
j_call: TRBJ2-7
v_call: TRBV30
d_call: TRBD2
clone_size: NA

cdr3_nt: TGTGCCAGCAGTTTAATGGGCAGACCCACAGATACGCAGTATTTT
cdr3_aa: CASSLMGRPTDTQYF
j_call: TRBJ2-3
v_call: TRBV27
d_call: NA
clone_size: NA

cdr3_nt: TGCGCCAGCAGCCAAGAGTTAGGTCGGGGCCGCCTGGTAGGCGAGCAGTACTTC
cdr3_aa: CASSQELGRGRLVGEQYF
j_call: TRBJ2-7
v_call: TRBV4-1
d_call: NA
clone_size: NA

cdr3_nt: TGCGCCAGCACCAACCTAGCGGGGTCGTGGATCTCCTCCTACGAGCAGTACTTC
cdr3_aa: CASTNLAGSWISSYEQYF
j_call: TRBJ2-7
v_call: TRBV4-3
d_call: TRBD2
clone_size: many

cdr3_nt: TGTGCCAGCAGCGAGGACTCTGGGGCCAACGTCCTGACTTTC
cdr3_aa: CASSEDSGANVLTF
j_call: TRBJ2-6
v_call: TRBV7-9
d_call: NA
clone_size: many

cdr3_nt: TGTGCCAGCAGCTTAGGGTGGGGGGGTCATCAGCCCCAGCATTTT
cdr3_aa: CASSLGWGGHQPQHF
j_call: TRBJ1-5
v_call: TRBV7-2
d_call: NA
clone_size: many

cdr3_nt: TGTGCCAGCAGGAGGACAGTGTTGAACACTGAAGCTTTCTTT
cdr3_aa: CASRRTVLNTEAFF
j_call: TRBJ1-1
v_call: TRBV6-5
d_call: NA
clone_size: many

cdr3_nt: TGTGCCAGCAGTGAAGCGCTTTTCTACGAGCAGTACTTC
cdr3_aa: CASSEALFYEQYF
j_call: TRBJ2-7
v_call: TRBV6-1
d_call: NA
clone_size: NA

cdr3_nt: TGTGCCACAAACAGGGCCGCTAACTATGGCTACACCTTC
cdr3_aa: CATNRAANYGYTF
j_call: TRBJ1-2
v_call: TRBV6-1
d_call: NA
clone_size: many

cdr3_nt: TGTGCCAGCAGTCAGGGGTTTCAAACTGAAGCTTTCTTT
cdr3_aa: CASSQGFQTEAFF
j_call: TRBJ1-1
v_call: TRBV6-1
d_call: NA
clone_size: once

cdr3_nt: TGTGCCAGCAGTTACTCGATAAGGGCCACTGAAGCTTTCTTT
cdr3_aa: CASSYSIRATEAFF
j_call: TRBJ1-1
v_call: TRBV6-5
d_call: NA
clone_size: few

cdr3_nt: TGTGCCAGCAGCTCGCGATTAGCGGGAGGGCCCTACGAGCAGTACTTC
cdr3_aa: CASSSRLAGGPYEQYF
j_call: TRBJ2-7
v_call: TRBV7-2
d_call: TRBD2
clone_size: many

cdr3_nt: TGTGCCAGCAGTTTTGGGGGGGCGTACCAAGAGACCCAGTACTTC
cdr3_aa: CASSFGGAYQETQYF
j_call: TRBJ2-5
v_call: TRBV27
d_call: NA
clone_size: NA

cdr3_nt: TGTGCCAGCAGTTACCCTTCCCCGGAGCTGTTTTTT
cdr3_aa: CASSYPSPELFF
j_call: TRBJ2-2
v_call: TRBV6-2/TRBV6-3
d_call: NA
clone_size: many

cdr3_nt: TGTGCCAGCAGCGATCAACAGCTATTGAACACTGAAGCTTTCTTT
cdr3_aa: CASSDQQLLNTEAFF
j_call: TRBJ1-1
v_call: TRBV6-1
d_call: NA
clone_size: many

cdr3_nt: TGTGCCAGTAGTATAGCGGCTAGCGGGAGGGATGAGACCCAGTACTTC
cdr3_aa: CASSIAASGRDETQYF
j_call: TRBJ2-5
v_call: TRBV19
d_call: TRBD2
clone_size: many

cdr3_nt: TGTGCCAGCAGGTCACAGGGGTGGGGAAATCAGCCCCAGCATTTT
cdr3_aa: CASRSQGWGNQPQHF
j_call: TRBJ1-5
v_call: TRBV28
d_call: TRBD1
clone_size: many

cdr3_nt: TGTGCCAGTAAGGGAGCCCTTAAGGGACTCGATGGCTACACCTTC
cdr3_aa: CASKGALKGLDGYTF
j_call: TRBJ1-2
v_call: TRBV9
d_call: NA
clone_size: NA

cdr3_nt: TGTGCCACCAGCAGAGATCGGGGATACGCTCAGCCCCAGCATTTT
cdr3_aa: CATSRDRGYAQPQHF
j_call: TRBJ1-5
v_call: TRBV15
d_call: NA
clone_size: few

cdr3_nt: TGTGCCATCAGTGAGCAGGGGTTCATGAACACTGAAGCTTTCTTT
cdr3_aa: CAISEQGFMNTEAFF
j_call: TRBJ1-1
v_call: TRBV10-3
d_call: NA
clone_size: many

cdr3_nt: TGTGCCAGCAGTTACTCAGTCGGTGAGATGAACATTCAGTACTTC
cdr3_aa: CASSYSVGEMNIQYF
j_call: TRBJ2-4
v_call: TRBV6-5
d_call: NA
clone_size: many

cdr3_nt: TGCAGTGCTAGCCATCCGGGACAGATCTATGGCTACACCTTC
cdr3_aa: CSASHPGQIYGYTF
j_call: TRBJ1-2
v_call: TRBV20-1
d_call: TRBD1
clone_size: many

cdr3_nt: TGCGCCAGCAGCCAACCTACTGCAGGTTATCAGCCCCAGCATTTT
cdr3_aa: CASSQPTAGYQPQHF
j_call: TRBJ1-5
v_call: TRBV4-1
d_call: NA
clone_size: many

cdr3_nt: TGTGCCAGCAGTGTGGGTTATGGACTAGAGGCCGAGCAGTACTTC
cdr3_aa: CASSVGYGLEAEQYF
j_call: TRBJ2-7
v_call: TRBV2
d_call: TRBD2
clone_size: many

cdr3_nt: TGTGCCAGCAGCCCGGGACAGGTCGATGGCTACACCTTC
cdr3_aa: CASSPGQVDGYTF
j_call: TRBJ1-2
v_call: TRBV7-9
d_call: TRBD1
clone_size: many

cdr3_nt: TGTGCCAGCAGAACGGGGTCCTTAGGGGCCAGAGGTGGCTACACCTTC
cdr3_aa: CASRTGSLGARGGYTF
j_call: TRBJ1-2
v_call: TRBV6-1
d_call: NA
clone_size: many

cdr3_nt: TGTGCCACCAGCAAAACTACAGGGGGCGGCAAAAACATTCAGTACTTC
cdr3_aa: CATSKTTGGGKNIQYF
j_call: TRBJ2-4
v_call: TRBV24-1
d_call: TRBD1
clone_size: NA

cdr3_nt: TGTGCCACCAGAACTACACCTTACACCGGGGAGCTGTTTTTT
cdr3_aa: CATRTTPYTGELFF
j_call: TRBJ2-2
v_call: TRBV10-3
d_call: NA
clone_size: many

cdr3_nt: TGTGCCTGGTCAGCGGGAGGGCCTTACGAGCAGTACTTC
cdr3_aa: CAWSAGGPYEQYF
j_call: TRBJ2-7
v_call: TRBV30
d_call: TRBD2
clone_size: many

cdr3_nt: TGTGCCAGCAGAGACGGACAGGTCTTGAACACTGATGCTTTCTTT
cdr3_aa: CASRDGQVLNTDAFF
j_call: TRBJ1-1
v_call: TRBV6-1
d_call: TRBD1
clone_size: NA

cdr3_nt: TGTGCCAGCAGTGGAATGGGCCAGGCCTACGAGCAGTACTTC
cdr3_aa: CASSGMGQAYEQYF
j_call: TRBJ2-7
v_call: TRBV25-1
d_call: NA
clone_size: many

cdr3_nt: TGTGCCAGCAATGGGGGCGCTTTCTACGAGCAGTACTTC
cdr3_aa: CASNGGAFYEQYF
j_call: TRBJ2-7
v_call: TRBV2
d_call: NA
clone_size: many

cdr3_nt: TGTGCCACCAGTGATTTTCGGGGCACTGAAGCTTTCTTT
cdr3_aa: CATSDFRGTEAFF
j_call: TRBJ1-1
v_call: TRBV24-1
d_call: NA
clone_size: many

cdr3_nt: TGTGCCAGCAGCCCCGGGACAGGGGTGCCGCGCAATCAGCCCCAGCATTTT
cdr3_aa: CASSPGTGVPRNQPQHF
j_call: TRBJ1-5
v_call: TRBV27
d_call: TRBD1
clone_size: many

cdr3_nt: TGTGCCAGCAGCTTACTGGACAGGATCTCCTTAGCCAAAAACATTAAGTACTTC
cdr3_aa: CASSLLDRISLAKNIKYF
j_call: TRBJ2-4
v_call: TRBV7-8
d_call: TRBD1
clone_size: many

cdr3_nt: TGTGCCAGCAGTGCCCGAAGGTTGTCGGGGTTGCCCGCAGCATACGAGCAGTACTTC
cdr3_aa: CASSARRLSGLPAAYEQYF
j_call: TRBJ2-7
v_call: TRBV6-1
d_call: NA
clone_size: many

cdr3_nt: TGTGCCAGCAAGACAGTAGACACTGAAGCTTTCTTT
cdr3_aa: CASKTVDTEAFF
j_call: TRBJ1-1
v_call: TRBV28
d_call: NA
clone_size: NA

cdr3_nt: TGTGCCAGCAGTTACCCCGCGAATGAAGCTTTCTTT
cdr3_aa: CASSYPANEAFF
j_call: TRBJ1-1
v_call: TRBV6-5
d_call: NA
clone_size: many

cdr3_nt: TGTGCCAGCAGTTACGTTGTGGTTGGCAATCAGCCCCAGCATTTT
cdr3_aa: CASSYVVVGNQPQHF
j_call: TRBJ1-5
v_call: TRBV6-5
d_call: NA
clone_size: many

cdr3_nt: TGTGCCAGTAGTGGGACACTCCAAGAGACCCAGTACTTC
cdr3_aa: CASSGTLQETQYF
j_call: TRBJ2-5
v_call: TRBV19
d_call: NA
clone_size: NA

cdr3_nt: TGTGCCACCAGCAGAGATCTTCGCGTCACTGAAGCTTTCTTT
cdr3_aa: CATSRDLRVTEAFF
j_call: TRBJ1-1
v_call: TRBV15
d_call: NA
clone_size: many

cdr3_nt: TGTGCCAGCAGTGCGACAAAGCTGAACACTGAAGCTTTCTTT
cdr3_aa: CASSATKLNTEAFF
j_call: TRBJ1-1
v_call: TRBV6-1
d_call: NA
clone_size: few

cdr3_nt: TGCGCCAGCGCTGGTACACCCAACACTGAAGCTTTCTTT
cdr3_aa: CASAGTPNTEAFF
j_call: TRBJ1-1
v_call: TRBV10-2
d_call: NA
clone_size: many

cdr3_nt: TGTGCCAGCATCACTAGCGCGAGCTCTCCTTCCTACGAGCAGTACTTC
cdr3_aa: CASITSASSPSYEQYF
j_call: TRBJ2-7
v_call: TRBV7-3
d_call: TRBD2
clone_size: many

cdr3_nt: TGTGCCTGGAGTGCACTAGCGGGGGGTCAAGAGACCCAGTACTTC
cdr3_aa: CAWSALAGGQETQYF
j_call: TRBJ2-5
v_call: TRBV30
d_call: TRBD2
clone_size: many

cdr3_nt: TGTGCCAGCAGTGCGGGCAGGTCGGTCGAAGAGACCCAGTACTTC
cdr3_aa: CASSAGRSVEETQYF
j_call: TRBJ2-5
v_call: TRBV2
d_call: NA
clone_size: NA

cdr3_nt: TGTGCCAGCAGTTTGGGGGTAAGCCCCTATAATTCACCCCTCCACTTT
cdr3_aa: CASSLGVSPYNSPLHF
j_call: TRBJ1-6
v_call: TRBV12-3/TRBV12-4
d_call: NA
clone_size: many

cdr3_nt: TGTGCCAGCAGCTTTCCGGGACAGGGTGGCTACACCTTC
cdr3_aa: CASSFPGQGGYTF
j_call: TRBJ1-2
v_call: TRBV7-3
d_call: TRBD1
clone_size: NA

cdr3_nt: TGTGCCAGTAGTATACGGGACAGCTATGGCTACACCTTC
cdr3_aa: CASSIRDSYGYTF
j_call: TRBJ1-2
v_call: TRBV19
d_call: TRBD1
clone_size: few

cdr3_nt: TGTGCCAGCAGCACCCCACCCGTTGAGACCCAGTACTTC
cdr3_aa: CASSTPPVETQYF
j_call: TRBJ2-5
v_call: TRBV11-1
d_call: NA
clone_size: many

cdr3_nt: TGTGCCATCAGTGAGTCGATTGGGCGGAGGACGGGGAACACTGAAGCTTTCTTT
cdr3_aa: CAISESIGRRTGNTEAFF
j_call: TRBJ1-1
v_call: TRBV10-3
d_call: NA
clone_size: many

cdr3_nt: TGTGCCAGCAGCGTAGACAGGACCGCAGATACGCAGTATTTT
cdr3_aa: CASSVDRTADTQYF
j_call: TRBJ2-3
v_call: TRBV9
d_call: NA
clone_size: few